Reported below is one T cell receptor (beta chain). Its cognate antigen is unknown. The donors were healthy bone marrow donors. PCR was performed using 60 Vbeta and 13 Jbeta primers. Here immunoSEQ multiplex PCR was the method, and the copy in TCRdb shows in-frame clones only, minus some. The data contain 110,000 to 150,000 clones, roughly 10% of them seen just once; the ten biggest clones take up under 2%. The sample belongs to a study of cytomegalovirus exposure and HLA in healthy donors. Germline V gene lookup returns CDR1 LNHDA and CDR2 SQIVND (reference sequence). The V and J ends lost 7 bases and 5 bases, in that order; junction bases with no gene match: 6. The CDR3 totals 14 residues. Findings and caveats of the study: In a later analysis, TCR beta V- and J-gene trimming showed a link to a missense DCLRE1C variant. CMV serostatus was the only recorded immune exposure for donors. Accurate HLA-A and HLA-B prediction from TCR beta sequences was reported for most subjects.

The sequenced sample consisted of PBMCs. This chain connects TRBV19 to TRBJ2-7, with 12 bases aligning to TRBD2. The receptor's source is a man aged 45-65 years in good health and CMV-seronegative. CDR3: CASKTSGSNHEQYF. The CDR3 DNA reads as TGTGCCAGTAAGACTAGCGGGAGCAACCACGAGCAGTACTTC.